A single sample is the source of the 6 T cell receptor beta chains below, sequenced in a study of shared T cell receptors in the human thymus. TCRdb's table, derived via immunoSEQ multiplex PCR, lists solely in-frame clones and lacks some. The sample records just under 550,000 clones, about 84% being singletons. This same sample was also taken into another study, of human thymus T cells.

Sequences were obtained from thymocytes. These receptors were obtained from a boy younger than two with a congenital heart defect.

The table lists this clone with a count of one. This rearrangement joins TRBV27 to TRBJ2-4; 7 nucleotides line up with TRBD2. Trimming removed 1 base from V and 0 bases from J; junction bases left unmatched: 12. This CDR3 region has 19 residues. Germline V gives CDR1 MNHEY, CDR2 SMNVEV (reference sequence). CDR3 region: CASSLWGEGRGLAKNIQYF. The CDR3 nucleotides read TGTGCCAGCAGTTTATGGGGGGAGGGGCGGGGATTAGCCAAAAACATTCAGTACTTC.

The CDR3 here is CASSFLAGANTGELFF. The CDR3 DNA sequence: TGTGCCAGCAGCTTCCTAGCGGGAGCGAACACCGGGGAGCTGTTTTTT. V is TRBV5-6 and J is TRBJ2-2, with 10 bases fitting TRBD2. Unmatched junction bases numbered 1, after V lost 2 bases and J lost 0 bases. This CDR3 comprises 16 residues. From germline, CDR1 is SGHDT and CDR2 YYEEEE.

The chain links TRBV14 to TRBJ2-7; a possible D gene is TRBD1 (5 bases). Per germline, CDR1 SGHDN and CDR2 FVKESK. V was shortened by 0 bases and J by 6 bases, with 12 bases between the two germline ends. The CDR3 runs 14 residues. For the CDR3, the DNA is TGTGCCAGCAGCCAAGAGGCAGGGATGAGCGAGCAGTACTTC. As protein: CASSQEAGMSEQYF.

J is TRBJ2-1 and V is TRBV27; 9 nucleotides match TRBD1. V lost 7 bases and J lost 6; bases outside the gene matches: 7. Looked up from germline, CDR1 is MNHEY and CDR2 is SMNVEV (reference sequence). This CDR3 region has 14 residues. The CDR3 DNA reads TGTGCCAGCATGGTGGACAGGGGTTTCAATGAGCAGTTCTTC. Translated, it gives CASMVDRGFNEQFF.

In this sample, this clone turned up a few times. The chain carries TRBV19 and TRBJ1-5, with D unresolved. This CDR3 is 18 amino acids long. Germline V gene sequence: CDR1 LNHDA, CDR2 SQIVND (reference sequence). V was trimmed by 0 bases and J by 1 base, leaving 16 bases between them. Written as DNA, the CDR3 is TGTGCCAGTAGTATAGATCAGCGCGGGCCAGAAAGCAATCAGCCCCAGCATTTT. It encodes CASSIDQRGPESNQPQHF.

The chain joins TRBV6-4 to TRBJ2-1; 13 bases align to TRBD2. Germline CDR1 is MRHNA and CDR2 is SNTAGT. V was pared by 3 bases and J by 2 bases, with 1 base of the junction left unmatched. The CDR3 is made up of 16 amino acids. This CDR3 is CASSELAGGPYNEQFF. For the CDR3, the DNA is TGTGCCAGCAGTGAACTAGCGGGAGGGCCCTACAATGAGCAGTTCTTC.